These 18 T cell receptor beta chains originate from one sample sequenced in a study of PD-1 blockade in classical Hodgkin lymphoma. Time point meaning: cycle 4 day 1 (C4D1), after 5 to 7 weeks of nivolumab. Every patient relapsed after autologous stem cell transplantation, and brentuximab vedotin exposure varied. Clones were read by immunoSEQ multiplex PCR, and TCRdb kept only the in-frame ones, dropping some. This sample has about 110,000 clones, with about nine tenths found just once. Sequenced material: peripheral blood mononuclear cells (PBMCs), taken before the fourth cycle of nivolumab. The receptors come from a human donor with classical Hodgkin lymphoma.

CDR3 sequence (DNA): TGTGCCAGTACGGGACTGAATTCCTACGAGCAGTACTTC. Protein: CASTGLNSYEQYF. This sequence joins TRBV19 and TRBJ2-7; D may be TRBD2 (6 bases). V was clipped by 7 bases and J by 1 base, with 11 bases between them. The CDR3 covers 13 residues. The germline V gene has CDR1 LNHDA and CDR2 SQIVND (reference sequence).

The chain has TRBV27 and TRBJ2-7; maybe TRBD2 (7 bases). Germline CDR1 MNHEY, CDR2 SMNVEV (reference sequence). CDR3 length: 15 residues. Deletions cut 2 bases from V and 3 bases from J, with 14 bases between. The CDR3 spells CASSLIGGRSYEQYF. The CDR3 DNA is TGTGCCAGCAGTTTAATCGGGGGGCGTAGCTACGAGCAGTACTTC.

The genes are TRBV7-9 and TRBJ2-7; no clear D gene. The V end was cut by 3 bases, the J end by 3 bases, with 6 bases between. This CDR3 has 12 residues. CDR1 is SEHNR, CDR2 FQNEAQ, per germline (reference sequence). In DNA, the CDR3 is TGTGCCAGCAGCTTGAACTTCTACGAGCAGTACTTC. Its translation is CASSLNFYEQYF.

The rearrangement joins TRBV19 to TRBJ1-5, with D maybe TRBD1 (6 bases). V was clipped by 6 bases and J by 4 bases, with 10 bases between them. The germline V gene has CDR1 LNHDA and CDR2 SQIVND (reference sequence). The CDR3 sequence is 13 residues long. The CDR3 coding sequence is TGTGCCAGTAGCCAACAGGGAAATCAGCCCCAGCATTTT. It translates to CASSQQGNQPQHF.

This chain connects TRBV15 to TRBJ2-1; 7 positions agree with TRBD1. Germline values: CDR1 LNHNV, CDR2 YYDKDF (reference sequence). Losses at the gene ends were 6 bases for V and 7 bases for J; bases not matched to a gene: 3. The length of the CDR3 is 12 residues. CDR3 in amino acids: CATSEQGNEQFF. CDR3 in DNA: TGTGCCACCAGTGAACAGGGGAATGAGCAGTTCTTC.

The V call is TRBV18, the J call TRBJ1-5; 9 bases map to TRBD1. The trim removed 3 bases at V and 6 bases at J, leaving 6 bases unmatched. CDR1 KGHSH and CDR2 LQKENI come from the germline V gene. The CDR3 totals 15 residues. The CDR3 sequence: CASSPQLDRGQPQHF. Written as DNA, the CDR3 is TGTGCCAGCTCACCTCAGCTGGACAGGGGTCAGCCCCAGCATTTT.

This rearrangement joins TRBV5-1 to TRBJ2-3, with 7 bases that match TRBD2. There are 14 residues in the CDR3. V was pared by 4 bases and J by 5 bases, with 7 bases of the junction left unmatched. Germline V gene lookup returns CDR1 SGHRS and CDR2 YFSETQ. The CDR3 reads CASSGGGALDTQYF. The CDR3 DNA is TGCGCCAGCAGCGGCGGGGGAGCCTTAGATACGCAGTATTTT.

The CDR3 DNA sequence: TGTGCCAGCAGCTTAGTCGGGACTCTATACCCAAATGAGCAGTTCTTC. Encoded protein: CASSLVGTLYPNEQFF. V gene TRBV7-9 combines with J gene TRBJ2-1; a weak D match, TRBD2 (6 bases). The CDR3 extends over 16 amino acids. Per the germline V gene, CDR1 is SEHNR and CDR2 is FQNEAQ (reference sequence). Trimming cost V 1 base and J 7 bases, with 17 bases left between them.

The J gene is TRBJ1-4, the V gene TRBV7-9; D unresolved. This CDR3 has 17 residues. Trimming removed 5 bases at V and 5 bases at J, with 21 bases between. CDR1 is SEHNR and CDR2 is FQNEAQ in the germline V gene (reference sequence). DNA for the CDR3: TGTGCCAGCAGCCTGGGAGTACTTACGCCCCCGAATGAAAAACTGTTTTTT. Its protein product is CASSLGVLTPPNEKLFF.

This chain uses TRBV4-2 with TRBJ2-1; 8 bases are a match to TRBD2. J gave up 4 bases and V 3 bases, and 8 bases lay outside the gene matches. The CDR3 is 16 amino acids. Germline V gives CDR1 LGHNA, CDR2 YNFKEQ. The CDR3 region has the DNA TGTGCCAGCAGCCACGCACTAGCGGCAGTGTACAATGAGCAGTTCTTC. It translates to CASSHALAAVYNEQFF.

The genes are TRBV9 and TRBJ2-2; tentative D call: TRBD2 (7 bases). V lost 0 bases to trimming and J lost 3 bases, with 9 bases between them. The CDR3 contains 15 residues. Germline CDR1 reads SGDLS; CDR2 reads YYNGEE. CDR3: CASSVAGGHTGELFF. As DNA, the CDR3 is TGTGCCAGCAGCGTAGCGGGGGGCCACACCGGGGAGCTGTTTTTT.

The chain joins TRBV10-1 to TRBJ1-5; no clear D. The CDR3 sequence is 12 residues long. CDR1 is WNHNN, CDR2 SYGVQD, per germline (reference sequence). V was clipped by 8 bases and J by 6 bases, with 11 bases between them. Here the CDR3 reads CASGNSGQPQHF. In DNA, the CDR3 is TGCGCCAGCGGGAATTCGGGTCAGCCCCAGCATTTT.

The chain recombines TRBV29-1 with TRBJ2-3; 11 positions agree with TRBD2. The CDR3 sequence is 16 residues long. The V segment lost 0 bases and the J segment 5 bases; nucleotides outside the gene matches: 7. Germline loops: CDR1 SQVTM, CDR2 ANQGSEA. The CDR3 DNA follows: TGCAGCGTTGAAGACGGTAGCGGGAGGGCCGGAGATACGCAGTATTTT. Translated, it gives CSVEDGSGRAGDTQYF.

This chain's CDR3 is CASSHDRGMETQYF. For the CDR3, the DNA is TGTGCCAGCAGTCACGACAGGGGGATGGAGACCCAGTACTTC. The chain has TRBV27 and TRBJ2-5, with 9 positions matching TRBD1. With 5 bases clipped from V and 5 bases from J, the junction kept 6 bases outside the gene matches. The germline V gene has CDR1 MNHEY and CDR2 SMNVEV (reference sequence). The length of the CDR3 is 14 residues.

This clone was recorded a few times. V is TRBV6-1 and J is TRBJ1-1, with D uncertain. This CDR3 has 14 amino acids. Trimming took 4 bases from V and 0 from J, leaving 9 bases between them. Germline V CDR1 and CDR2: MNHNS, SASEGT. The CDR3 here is CASSARGVNTEAFF. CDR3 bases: TGTGCCAGCAGTGCACGCGGAGTGAACACTGAAGCTTTCTTT.

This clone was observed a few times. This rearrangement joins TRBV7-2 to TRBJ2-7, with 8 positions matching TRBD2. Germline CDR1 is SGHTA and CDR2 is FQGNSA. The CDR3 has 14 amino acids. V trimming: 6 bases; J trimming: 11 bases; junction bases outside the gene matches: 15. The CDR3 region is CASRLMRNSGLEYF. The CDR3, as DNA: TGTGCCAGCAGACTGATGAGGAACTCGGGACTAGAGTACTTC.

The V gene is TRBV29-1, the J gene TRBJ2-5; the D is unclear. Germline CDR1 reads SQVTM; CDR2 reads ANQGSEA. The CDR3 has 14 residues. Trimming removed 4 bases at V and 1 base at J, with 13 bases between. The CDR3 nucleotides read TGCAGCGTTGTTTTACAGACGACCCAAGAGACCCAGTACTTC. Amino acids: CSVVLQTTQETQYF.

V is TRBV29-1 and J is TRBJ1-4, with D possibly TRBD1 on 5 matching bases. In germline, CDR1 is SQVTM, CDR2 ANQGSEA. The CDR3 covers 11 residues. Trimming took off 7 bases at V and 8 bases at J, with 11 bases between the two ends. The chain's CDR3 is CSAGEGEKLFF. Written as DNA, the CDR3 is TGCAGCGCCGGGGAGGGGGAAAAACTGTTTTTT.